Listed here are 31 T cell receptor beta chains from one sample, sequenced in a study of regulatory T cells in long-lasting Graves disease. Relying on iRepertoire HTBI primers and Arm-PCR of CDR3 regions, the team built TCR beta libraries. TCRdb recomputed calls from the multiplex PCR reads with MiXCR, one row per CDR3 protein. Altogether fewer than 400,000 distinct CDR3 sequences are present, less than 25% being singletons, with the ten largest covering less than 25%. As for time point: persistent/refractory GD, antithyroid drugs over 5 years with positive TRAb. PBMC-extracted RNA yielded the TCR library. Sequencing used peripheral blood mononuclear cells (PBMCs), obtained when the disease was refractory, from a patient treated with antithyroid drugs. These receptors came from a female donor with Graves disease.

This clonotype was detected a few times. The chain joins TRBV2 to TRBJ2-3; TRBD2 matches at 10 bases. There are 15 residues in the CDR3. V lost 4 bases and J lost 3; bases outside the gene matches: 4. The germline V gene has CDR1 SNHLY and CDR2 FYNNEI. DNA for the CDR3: TGTGCCAGCAGTGGAGCGGGAGGGCATACAGATACGCAGTATTTT. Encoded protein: CASSGAGGHTDTQYF. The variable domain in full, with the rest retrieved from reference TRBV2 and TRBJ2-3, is EPEVTQTPSHQVTQMGQEVILRCVPISNHLYFYWYRQILGQKVEFLVSFYNNEISEKSEIFDDQFSVERPDGSNFTLKIRSTKLEDSAMYFCASSGAGGHTDTQYFGPGTRLTVL.

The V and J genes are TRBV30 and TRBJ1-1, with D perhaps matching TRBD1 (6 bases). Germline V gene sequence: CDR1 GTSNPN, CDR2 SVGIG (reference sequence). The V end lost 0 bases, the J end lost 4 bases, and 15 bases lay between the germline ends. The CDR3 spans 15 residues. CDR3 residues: CAWSVETGWATEAFF. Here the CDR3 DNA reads TGTGCCTGGAGTGTAGAAACAGGGTGGGCCACTGAAGCTTTCTTT.

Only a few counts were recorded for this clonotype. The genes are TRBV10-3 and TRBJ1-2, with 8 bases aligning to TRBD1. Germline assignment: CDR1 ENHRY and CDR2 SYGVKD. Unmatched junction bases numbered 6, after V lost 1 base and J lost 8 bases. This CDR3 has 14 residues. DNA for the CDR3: TGTGCCATCAGTGAGTTATTGACAGGGGAAGGCTACACCTTC. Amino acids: CAISELLTGEGYTF.

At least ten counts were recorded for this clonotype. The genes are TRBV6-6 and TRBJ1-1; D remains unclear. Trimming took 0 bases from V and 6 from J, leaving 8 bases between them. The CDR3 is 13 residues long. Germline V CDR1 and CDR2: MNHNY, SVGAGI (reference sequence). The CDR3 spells CASSYSGISEAFF. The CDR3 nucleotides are TGTGCCAGCAGTTACTCGGGCATCTCTGAAGCTTTCTTT.

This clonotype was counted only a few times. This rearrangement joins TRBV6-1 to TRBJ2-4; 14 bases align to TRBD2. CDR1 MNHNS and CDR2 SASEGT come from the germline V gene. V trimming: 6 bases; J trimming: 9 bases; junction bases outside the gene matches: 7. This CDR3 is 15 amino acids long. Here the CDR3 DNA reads TGTGCCAGCAGGGGAGGGACTAGCGGGAGTAGCATTCAGTACTTC. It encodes CASRGGTSGSSIQYF.

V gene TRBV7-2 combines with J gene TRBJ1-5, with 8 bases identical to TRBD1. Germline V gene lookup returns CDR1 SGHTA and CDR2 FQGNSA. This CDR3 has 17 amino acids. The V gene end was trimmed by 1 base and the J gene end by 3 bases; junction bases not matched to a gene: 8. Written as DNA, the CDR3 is TGTGCCAGCAGCTTAGTTGGGACAGGTGGGACCAATCAGCCCCAGCATTTT. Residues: CASSLVGTGGTNQPQHF.

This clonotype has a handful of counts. CDR3 in amino acids: CASKPGQENSPLHF. The CDR3 DNA sequence: TGTGCCAGCAAACCGGGACAGGAGAATTCACCCCTCCACTTT. The chain links TRBV27 to TRBJ1-6; TRBD1 matches 8 bases. This CDR3 spans 14 amino acids. Germline V gene sequence: CDR1 MNHEY, CDR2 SMNVEV (reference sequence). V dropped 7 bases and J dropped 7; count of bases not matched to a gene: 6.

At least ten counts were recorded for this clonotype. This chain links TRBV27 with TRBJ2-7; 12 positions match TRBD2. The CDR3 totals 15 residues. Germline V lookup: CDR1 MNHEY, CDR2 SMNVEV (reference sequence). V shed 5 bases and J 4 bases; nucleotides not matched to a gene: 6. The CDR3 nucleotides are TGTGCCAGCAGTCCTCGACTAGCGGGAGTTTACGAGCAGTACTTC. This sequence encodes CASSPRLAGVYEQYF.

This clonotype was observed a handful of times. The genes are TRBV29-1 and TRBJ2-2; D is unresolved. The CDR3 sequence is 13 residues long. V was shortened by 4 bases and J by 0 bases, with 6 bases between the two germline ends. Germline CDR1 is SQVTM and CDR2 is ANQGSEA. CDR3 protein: CSVGRTNTGELFF. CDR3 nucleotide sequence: TGCAGCGTTGGTCGAACGAACACCGGGGAGCTGTTTTTT.

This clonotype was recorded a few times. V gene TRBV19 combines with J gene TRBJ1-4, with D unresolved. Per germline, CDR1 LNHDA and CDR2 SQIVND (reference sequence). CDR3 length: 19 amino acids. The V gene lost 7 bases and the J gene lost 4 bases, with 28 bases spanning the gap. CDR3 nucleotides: TGTGCCAGTAAACCGGGGAGGCGGGAGATTCAACGCTATAATGAAAAACTGTTTTTT. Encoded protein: CASKPGRREIQRYNEKLFF.

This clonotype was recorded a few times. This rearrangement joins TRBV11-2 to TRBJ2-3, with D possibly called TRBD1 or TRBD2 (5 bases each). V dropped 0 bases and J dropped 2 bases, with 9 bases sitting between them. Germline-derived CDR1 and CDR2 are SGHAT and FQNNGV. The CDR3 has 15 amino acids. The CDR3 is CASSLEGDFTDTQYF. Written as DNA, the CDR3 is TGTGCCAGCAGCTTAGAGGGGGATTTCACAGATACGCAGTATTTT.

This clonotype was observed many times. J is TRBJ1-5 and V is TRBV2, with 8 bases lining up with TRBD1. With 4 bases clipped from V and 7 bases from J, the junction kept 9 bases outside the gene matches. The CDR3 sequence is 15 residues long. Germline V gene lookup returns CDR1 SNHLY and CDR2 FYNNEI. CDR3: CASSVSGGDRQPQHF. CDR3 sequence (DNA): TGTGCCAGCAGTGTGTCAGGGGGCGATAGGCAGCCCCAGCATTTT.

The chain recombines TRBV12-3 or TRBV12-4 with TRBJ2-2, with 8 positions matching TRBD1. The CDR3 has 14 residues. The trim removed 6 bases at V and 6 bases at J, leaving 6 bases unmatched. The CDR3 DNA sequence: TGTGCCAGCAGCAGAAGACAGGGGCCCGGGGAGCTGTTTTTT. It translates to CASSRRQGPGELFF.

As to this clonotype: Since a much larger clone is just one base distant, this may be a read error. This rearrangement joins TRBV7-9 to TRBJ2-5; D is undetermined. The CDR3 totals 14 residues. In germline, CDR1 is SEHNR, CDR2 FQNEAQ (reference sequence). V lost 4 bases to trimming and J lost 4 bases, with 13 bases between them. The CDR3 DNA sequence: TGTGCCAGCAGCTCGCCAATGGAGCGAGAGACCCAGTACTTC. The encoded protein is CASSSPMERETQYF.

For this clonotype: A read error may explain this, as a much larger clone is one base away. Written as DNA, the CDR3 is TGCAGTGCTAGAGGTCTGGGAGGGACCCGGTACTTC. This translates into CSARGLGGTRYF. This chain uses TRBV20-1 with TRBJ2-5; 7 bases align to TRBD2. CDR1 is DFQATT, CDR2 SNEGSKA, per germline (reference sequence). CDR3 length: 12 residues.

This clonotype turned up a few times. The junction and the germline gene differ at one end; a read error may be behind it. This CDR3 is CASSPPEGGLSYEQYF. DNA for the CDR3: TGTGCCAGCTCTCCACCCGAGGGGGGGCTTTCCTACGAGCAGTACTTC. V is TRBV18 and J is TRBJ2-7; D is possibly TRBD2 (7 bases). This CDR3 comprises 16 residues. Per the germline V gene, CDR1 is KGHSH and CDR2 is LQKENI.

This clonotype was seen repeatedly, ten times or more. CDR3 protein: CASSLGSFTLAQQYF. The DNA for the CDR3 is TGTGCCAGCAGCTTAGGTAGCTTCACTCTGGCTCAGCAGTACTTC. The chain joins TRBV11-2 to TRBJ2-7; unclear D gene. V lost 1 base and J lost 8, with 18 bases in between. This CDR3 has 15 amino acids. CDR1 SGHAT and CDR2 FQNNGV come from the germline V gene.

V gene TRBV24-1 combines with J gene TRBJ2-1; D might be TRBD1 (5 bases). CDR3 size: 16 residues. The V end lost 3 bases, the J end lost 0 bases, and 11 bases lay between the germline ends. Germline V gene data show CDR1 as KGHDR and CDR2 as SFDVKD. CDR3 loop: CATSDRRVGSYNEQFF. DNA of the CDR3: TGTGCCACCAGTGATCGCAGGGTAGGCTCCTACAATGAGCAGTTCTTC.

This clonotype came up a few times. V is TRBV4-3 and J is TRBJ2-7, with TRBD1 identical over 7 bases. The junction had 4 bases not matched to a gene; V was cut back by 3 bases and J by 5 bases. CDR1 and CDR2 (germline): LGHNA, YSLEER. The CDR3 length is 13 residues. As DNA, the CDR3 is TGCGCCAGCAGCCAGACAGGGAAAAACGAGCAGTACTTC. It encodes CASSQTGKNEQYF.

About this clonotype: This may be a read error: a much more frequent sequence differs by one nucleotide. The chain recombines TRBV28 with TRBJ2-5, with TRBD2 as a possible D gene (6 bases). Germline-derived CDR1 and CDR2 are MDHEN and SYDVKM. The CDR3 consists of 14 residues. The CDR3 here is CVSSATRVQETQYF. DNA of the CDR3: TGTGTCAGCAGTGCGACTAGAGTACAAGAGACCCAGTACTTC.

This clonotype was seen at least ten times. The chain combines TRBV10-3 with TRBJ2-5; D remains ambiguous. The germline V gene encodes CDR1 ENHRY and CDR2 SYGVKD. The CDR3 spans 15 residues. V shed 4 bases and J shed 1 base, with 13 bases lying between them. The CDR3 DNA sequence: TGTGCCATCAGTGCGAGTGGAACCTCCCAAGAGACCCAGTACTTC. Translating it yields CAISASGTSQETQYF.

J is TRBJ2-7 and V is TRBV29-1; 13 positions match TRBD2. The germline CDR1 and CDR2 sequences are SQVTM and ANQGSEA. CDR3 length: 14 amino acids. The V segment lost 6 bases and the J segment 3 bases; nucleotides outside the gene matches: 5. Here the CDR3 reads CSVRTSGSLYEQYF. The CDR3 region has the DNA TGCAGCGTCCGGACTAGCGGGAGCCTCTACGAGCAGTACTTC.

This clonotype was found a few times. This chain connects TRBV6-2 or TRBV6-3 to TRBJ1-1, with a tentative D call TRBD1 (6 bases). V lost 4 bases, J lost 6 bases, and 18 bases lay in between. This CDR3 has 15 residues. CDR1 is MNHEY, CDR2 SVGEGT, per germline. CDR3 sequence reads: CASSSQPGVMAEAFF. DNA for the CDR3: TGTGCCAGCAGTTCCCAACCAGGGGTAATGGCTGAAGCTTTCTTT.

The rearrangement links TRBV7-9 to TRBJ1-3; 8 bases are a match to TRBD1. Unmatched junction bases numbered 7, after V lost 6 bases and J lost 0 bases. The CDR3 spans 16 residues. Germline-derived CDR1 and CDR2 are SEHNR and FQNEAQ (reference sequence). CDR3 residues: CASSSTGDHSGNTIYF. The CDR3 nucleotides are TGTGCCAGCAGTTCGACAGGGGACCACTCTGGAAACACCATATATTTT.

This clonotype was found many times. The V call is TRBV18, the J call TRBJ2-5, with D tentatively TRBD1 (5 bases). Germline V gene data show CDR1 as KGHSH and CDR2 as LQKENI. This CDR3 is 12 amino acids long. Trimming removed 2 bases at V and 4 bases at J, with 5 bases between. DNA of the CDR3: TGTGCCAGCTCACCAACAGGAGAGACCCAGTACTTC. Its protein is CASSPTGETQYF.

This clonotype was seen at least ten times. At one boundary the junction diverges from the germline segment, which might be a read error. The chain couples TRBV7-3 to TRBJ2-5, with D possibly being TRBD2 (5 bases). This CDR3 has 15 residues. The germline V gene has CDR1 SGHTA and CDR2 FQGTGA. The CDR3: CASSSSHCPRGPSVF. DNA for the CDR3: TGTGCCAGCAGCTCTTCCCACTGCCCCCGGGGTCCTTCGGTCTTC.

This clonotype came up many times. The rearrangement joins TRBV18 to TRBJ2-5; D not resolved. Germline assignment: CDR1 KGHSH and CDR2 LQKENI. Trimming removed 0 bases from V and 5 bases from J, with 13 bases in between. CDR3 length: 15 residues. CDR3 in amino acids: CASSPPRRGEETQYF. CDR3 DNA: TGTGCCAGCTCACCACCGCGGCGAGGAGAGGAGACCCAGTACTTC.

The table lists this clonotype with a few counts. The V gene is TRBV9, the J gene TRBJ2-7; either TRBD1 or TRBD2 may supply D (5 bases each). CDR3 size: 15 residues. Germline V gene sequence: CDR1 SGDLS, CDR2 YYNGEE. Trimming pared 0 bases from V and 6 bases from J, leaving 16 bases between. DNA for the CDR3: TGTGCCAGCAGCGTAGAACGGGACGGGCTCTCCGAGCAGTACTTC. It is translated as CASSVERDGLSEQYF.

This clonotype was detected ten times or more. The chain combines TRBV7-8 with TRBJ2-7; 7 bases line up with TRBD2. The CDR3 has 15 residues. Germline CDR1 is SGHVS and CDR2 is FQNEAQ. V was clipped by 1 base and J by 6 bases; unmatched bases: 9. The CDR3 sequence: CASSLGGGSLLEQYF. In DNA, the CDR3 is TGTGCCAGCAGCTTAGGGGGCGGGAGTCTACTCGAGCAGTACTTC. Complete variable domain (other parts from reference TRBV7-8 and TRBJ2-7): GAGVSQSPRYKVAKRGQDVALRCDPISGHVSLFWYQQALGQGPEFLTYFQNEAQLDKSGLPSDRFFAERPEGSVSTLKIQRTQQEDSAVYLCASSLGGGSLLEQYFGPGTRLTVT.

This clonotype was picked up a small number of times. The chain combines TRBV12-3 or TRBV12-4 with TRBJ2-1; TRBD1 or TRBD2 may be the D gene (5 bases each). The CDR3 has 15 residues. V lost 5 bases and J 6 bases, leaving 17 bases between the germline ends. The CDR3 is CASSPTRSQGNEQFF. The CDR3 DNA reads TGTGCCAGCAGTCCTACTAGGTCCCAGGGCAATGAGCAGTTCTTC.

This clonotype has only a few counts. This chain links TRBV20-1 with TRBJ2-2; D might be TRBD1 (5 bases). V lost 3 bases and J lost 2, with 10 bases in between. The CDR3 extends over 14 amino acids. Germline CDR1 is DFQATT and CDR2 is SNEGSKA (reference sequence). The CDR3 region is CSARTELNTGELFF. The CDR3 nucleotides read TGCAGTGCTAGGACAGAGTTAAACACCGGGGAGCTGTTTTTT.